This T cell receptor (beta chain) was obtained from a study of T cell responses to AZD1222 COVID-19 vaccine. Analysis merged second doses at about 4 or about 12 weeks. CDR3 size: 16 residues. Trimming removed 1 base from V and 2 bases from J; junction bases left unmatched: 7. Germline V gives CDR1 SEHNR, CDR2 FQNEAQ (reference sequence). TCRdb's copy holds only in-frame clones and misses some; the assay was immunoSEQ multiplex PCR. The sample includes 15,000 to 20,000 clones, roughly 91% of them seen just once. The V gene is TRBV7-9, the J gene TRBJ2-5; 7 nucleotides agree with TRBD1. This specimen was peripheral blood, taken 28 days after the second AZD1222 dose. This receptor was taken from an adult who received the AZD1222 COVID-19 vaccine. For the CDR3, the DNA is TGTGCCAGCAGCTTAGTTTCAGGGGGATTTCAAGAGACCCAGTACTTC. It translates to CASSLVSGGFQETQYF.